This T cell receptor beta chain was sequenced for a study of T cell clonality in common variable immunodeficiency. Here immunoSEQ multiplex PCR was the method, and the copy in TCRdb shows in-frame clones only, minus some. The sample is made up of about 28,000 clones, none counted only once. This clone is deemed medium-sized. Antigen: not known. The read falls 3 residues short of the CDR3 end, and the missing part is taken from the germline J gene. Germline CDR1 is SGHDT and CDR2 is YYEEEE. V was clipped by 2 bases and J by 3 bases; unmatched bases: 7. The CDR3 covers 15 residues. CVID meant reduced serum IgG, IgA and/or IgM plus specific antibody deficiency. Aged roughly 8 to 65 years, CVID subjects averaged roughly 39 years old. Both groups were predominantly of Caucasian heritage. Broader study findings: Reportedly, TCR beta sequences from common variable immunodeficiency showed fewer deletions and N-nucleotide insertions. What drives increased CVID clonality needs T cell subpopulation sequencing.

This chain connects TRBV5-6 to TRBJ2-7, with TRBD2 matching 8 bases. Specimen: peripheral blood mononuclear cells. The receptor was isolated from a human donor with common variable immunodeficiency. The CDR3 is CASSFPREGYYEQYF. CDR3 bases read: TGTGCCAGCAGCTTCCCTCGGGAGGGGTACTACGAG.